This entry is about one TCR beta chain. The CDR3 is 18 residues long. Losses at the gene ends were 5 bases for V and 0 bases for J; bases not matched to a gene: 5. CDR1 is SNHLY, CDR2 FYNNEI, per germline. The data were taken from a study of shared T cell receptors in the human thymus. Data came from immunoSEQ multiplex PCR; TCRdb stores just in-frame clones and leaves some out. The sample holds hundreds of thousands of clones, 85% to 95% seen once. The TCR was taken from a human donor. Sequenced: thymocytes. This chain joins TRBV2 and TRBJ2-6; 12 bases fit TRBD1. Here the CDR3 reads CASSFGTGGPSGANVLTF. The CDR3 DNA sequence: TGTGCCAGCAGTTTTGGGACAGGGGGCCCCTCTGGGGCCAACGTCCTGACTTTC.